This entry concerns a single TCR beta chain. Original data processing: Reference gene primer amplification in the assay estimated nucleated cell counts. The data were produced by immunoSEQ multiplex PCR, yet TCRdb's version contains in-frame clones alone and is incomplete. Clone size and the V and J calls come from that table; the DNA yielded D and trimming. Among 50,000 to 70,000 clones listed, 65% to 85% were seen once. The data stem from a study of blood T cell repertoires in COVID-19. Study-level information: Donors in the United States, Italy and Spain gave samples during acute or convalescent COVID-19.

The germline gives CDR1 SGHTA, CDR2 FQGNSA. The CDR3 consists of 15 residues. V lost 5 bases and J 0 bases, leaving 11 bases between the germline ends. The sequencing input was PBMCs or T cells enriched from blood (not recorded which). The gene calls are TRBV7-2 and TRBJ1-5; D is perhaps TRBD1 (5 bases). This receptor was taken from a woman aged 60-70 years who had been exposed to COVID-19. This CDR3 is CASSLSRDSNQPQHF. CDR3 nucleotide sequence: TGTGCCAGCAGCCTGAGCAGGGATAGCAATCAGCCCCAGCATTTT.